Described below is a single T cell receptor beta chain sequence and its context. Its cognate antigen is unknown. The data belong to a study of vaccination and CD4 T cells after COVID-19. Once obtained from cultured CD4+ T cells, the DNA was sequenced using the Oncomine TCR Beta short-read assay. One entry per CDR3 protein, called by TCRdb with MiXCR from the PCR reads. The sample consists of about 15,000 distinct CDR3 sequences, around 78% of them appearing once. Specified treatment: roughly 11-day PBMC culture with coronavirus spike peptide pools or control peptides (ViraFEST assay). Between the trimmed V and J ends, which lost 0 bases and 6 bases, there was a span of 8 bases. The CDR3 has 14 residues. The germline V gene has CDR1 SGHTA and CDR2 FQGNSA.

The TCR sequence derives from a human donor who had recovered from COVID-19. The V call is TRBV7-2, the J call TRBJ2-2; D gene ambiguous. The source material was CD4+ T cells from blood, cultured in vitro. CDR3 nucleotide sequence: TGTGCCAGCAGCTTAGCGTACAGATCCGGGGAGCTGTTTTTT. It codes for CASSLAYRSGELFF.